This T cell receptor (beta chain) comes out of a study of blood T cells in healthy people across ages. Study-wide results and limits: Donor CMV infection status was unknown, possibly confounding age-related changes in expanded clonotypes.

The CDR3 runs to 13 residues. Trimming took off 7 bases at V and 7 bases at J, with 16 bases between the two ends. Germline assignment: CDR1 MNHEY and CDR2 SVGAGI. This clonotype has just a few counts. The antigen is unknown. The authors ran a second PCR of about 7 to 11 cycles using a sample-barcoded 5' primer and a J-beta primer mix. A 12-random-nucleotide template-switch adaptor tagged each cDNA molecule. TCRdb re-derived calls from the 5' RACE reads in MiXCR, one entry per CDR3 protein. The sample consists of about 780,000 distinct CDR3 sequences, more than 35% of them appearing once. Sequenced sample: blood. The source is a man at least 80 years old in good health. The chain couples TRBV6-5 to TRBJ1-1; tentative D call: TRBD1 (6 bases). The CDR3 loop is CASTSQGYVEAFF. CDR3 nucleotides: TGTGCCAGCACCTCCCAGGGGTATGTTGAAGCTTTCTTT.